One and the same sample provided the 3 T cell receptor gamma chains below, sequenced in a study of human gamma delta and Vdelta1 T cells. TCRdb used CATT to re-call clones from the PCR reads. The data hold 350 to 450 gamma-chain clones, with 4.8% observed a single time. Source material: differentiated CD27- Vdelta1 gamma-delta T cells from blood. These receptor sequences come from a human donor in good health.

In this sample, this clone is medium-sized. TCRdb has a much larger clone's protein, which differs at residue 4 from the translation of this DNA, likely because of a read error; what is shown is the protein translated from the DNA. V gene TRGV9 combines with J gene TRGJP. Germline CDR1 and CDR2: GITISATS and ISYDGTV (reference sequence). The CDR3 length is 18 residues. This chain's CDR3 is CALREVIPQELGKKIKVF. CDR3 sequence (DNA): TGTGCCTTGCGGGAGGTGATCCCCCAAGAGTTGGGCAAAAAAATCAAGGTATTT.

This clone was observed a handful of times. One junction end does not reproduce the germline sequence, and a read error may be involved. The genes are TRGV5 and TRGJ1 or TRGJ2. Germline V gives CDR1 VINAFY, CDR2 YDVSNSKD. The CDR3 is made up of 15 amino acids. CDR3 in DNA: TGTGCCACCCGGGACAGGCCCACCGGTTATTATAAGAAACTCTTT. This encodes CATRDRPTGYYKKLF.

Relative to its sample, this clone is large. The chain couples TRGV3 to TRGJ1 or TRGJ2. The V gene's germline CDR1 is VTNTFY and CDR2 YDVSTARD (reference sequence). The CDR3 runs to 16 residues. With 0 bases clipped from V and 8 bases from J, the junction kept 16 bases outside the gene matches. The CDR3 here is CATWDRRAPLSDKKLF. The DNA for the CDR3 is TGTGCCACCTGGGACAGGCGGGCCCCTCTGAGTGATAAGAAACTCTTT.